These T cell receptor beta chains were read from a single sample in a study of OX40 agonist ivuxolimab in advanced cancers. Repertoires were generated with immunoSEQ multiplex PCR, while TCRdb's copy carries only in-frame clones and drops some. The sample lists about 75,000 clones; about 88% were seen once. The source was CD4+ or CD8+ T cells sorted from blood, collected in a trial of the OX40 agonist ivuxolimab. The receptor source for this set is an adult with an advanced solid tumor such as melanoma, head and neck, liver or kidney cancer. CDR3s include the opening cysteine and the closing phenylalanine or tryptophan. D genes are given only for firm matches. Clone sizes are given selectively: once, few, many, or a class where the clone is expanded.

clone size,J gene,V gene,D gene,CDR3 protein,CDR3 DNA
-,TRBJ2-2,TRBV2,-,CASSEVRGNTGELFF,TGTGCCAGCAGTGAAGTCCGGGGGAACACCGGGGAGCTGTTTTTT
once,TRBJ2-7,TRBV20-1,-,CSARDGYEQYF,TGCAGTGCTAGGGACGGCTACGAGCAGTACTTC
-,TRBJ2-2,TRBV7-2,-,CASSLAGAGTGELFF,TGTGCCAGCAGCTTAGCGGGAGCGGGCACCGGGGAGCTGTTTTTT
-,TRBJ2-7,TRBV5-6,TRBD1,CASSSRQGGEQYF,TGTGCCAGCAGCAGTCGACAGGGTGGCGAGCAGTACTTC
-,TRBJ1-2,TRBV4-3,-,CASSQAGGQGYGYTF,TGCGCCAGCAGCCAAGCTGGGGGGCAGGGCTATGGCTACACCTTC
once,TRBJ2-3,TRBV14,-,CASSQFIDTQYF,TGTGCCAGCAGCCAGTTTATCGATACGCAGTATTTT
-,TRBJ2-1,TRBV5-1,TRBD1,CASSLTGGAIINEQFF,TGCGCCAGCAGCTTGACAGGGGGCGCGATCATTAATGAGCAGTTCTTC
-,TRBJ1-1,TRBV9,TRBD1,CASSRNPGGRSNTEAFF,TGTGCCAGCAGCCGCAACCCAGGGGGGCGTAGTAACACTGAAGCTTTCTTT
-,TRBJ2-1,TRBV5-4,-,CASSVGNEQFF,TGTGCCAGCAGCGTGGGAAATGAGCAGTTCTTC
-,TRBJ2-7,TRBV7-2,TRBD2,CASSPRLAGVTEQYF,TGTGCCAGCAGCCCCAGGTTAGCGGGAGTAACCGAGCAGTACTTC
-,TRBJ1-6,TRBV27,-,CASSVWDMGNSPLHF,TGTGCCAGCAGTGTATGGGACATGGGGAATTCACCCCTCCACTTT
-,TRBJ1-1,TRBV18,-,CASSPAGLTEAFF,TGTGCCAGCTCACCGGCCGGGTTGACTGAAGCTTTCTTT
-,TRBJ2-6,TRBV30,TRBD1,CACPGQGASGANVLTF,TGTGCCTGCCCGGGACAGGGGGCTTCTGGGGCCAACGTCCTGACTTTC
-,TRBJ1-5,TRBV18,-,CASSPGAGREQPQHF,TGTGCCAGCTCACCAGGGGCAGGGCGAGAGCAGCCCCAGCATTTT
-,TRBJ1-1,TRBV5-6,TRBD1,CASSLAAQGATEAFF,TGTGCCAGCAGCTTGGCCGCACAGGGGGCCACTGAAGCTTTCTTT
-,TRBJ1-4,TRBV6-6,TRBD1,CASSSGGEKLFF,TGTGCCAGCAGTTCAGGGGGTGAAAAACTGTTTTTT
-,TRBJ1-2,TRBV25-1,-,CASSELGGKNGYTF,TGTGCCAGCAGTGAATTAGGAGGGAAGAATGGCTACACCTTC
-,TRBJ2-5,TRBV11-2,-,CASNLGEVETQYF,TGTGCCAGCAACCTAGGGGAGGTGGAGACCCAGTACTTC
few,TRBJ2-5,TRBV6-5,TRBD1,CASIDRDRETQYF,TGTGCCAGCATTGACAGGGATCGGGAGACCCAGTACTTC
-,TRBJ2-7,TRBV7-9,TRBD2,CASSLSGRAHEQYF,TGTGCCAGCAGCTTAAGCGGGAGGGCCCACGAGCAGTACTTC
-,TRBJ1-2,TRBV6-1,-,CASMAVGYGYTF,TGTGCCAGCATGGCCGTAGGCTATGGCTACACCTTC
-,TRBJ2-7,TRBV28,TRBD2,CASSPAGGSSYEQYF,TGTGCCAGCAGTCCAGCGGGAGGCAGCTCCTACGAGCAGTACTTC
-,TRBJ1-2,TRBV11-2,-,CASSLEPGALGRGYTF,TGTGCCAGCAGCTTAGAGCCAGGGGCCCTAGGACGTGGCTACACCTTC
-,TRBJ2-7,TRBV4-1,TRBD1,CASSQTRTGGISYEQYF,TGCGCCAGCAGCCAAACCCGGACAGGGGGCATCTCCTACGAGCAGTACTTC
few,TRBJ2-1,TRBV7-9,-,CASSSILQTSISYNEQFF,TGTGCCAGCAGCTCCATACTTCAAACTAGTATCTCCTACAATGAGCAGTTCTTC
-,TRBJ2-2,TRBV5-1,-,CASSSGDVSRELFF,TGCGCCAGCAGCTCCGGGGACGTTTCACGGGAGCTGTTTTTT
-,TRBJ1-5,TRBV28,-,CASSFSGRQPQHF,TGTGCCAGCAGTTTTTCGGGCCGGCAGCCCCAGCATTTT
-,TRBJ2-1,TRBV6-1,TRBD2,CASLGASGSYNEQFF,TGTGCCAGCCTTGGGGCTAGCGGGAGTTACAATGAGCAGTTCTTC
-,TRBJ2-3,TRBV12-5,-,CASGSGRGGSDTQYF,TGTGCTAGTGGTTCGGGGCGGGGAGGCTCCGATACGCAGTATTTT
-,TRBJ1-2,TRBV7-9,TRBD1,CASSLGGTAPYGYTF,TGTGCCAGCAGCCTAGGCGGGACAGCCCCCTATGGCTACACCTTC
-,TRBJ1-4,TRBV30,TRBD1,CAWLSRDSATNEKLFF,TGTGCCTGGTTGTCCCGGGACAGTGCAACTAATGAAAAACTGTTTTTT
-,TRBJ1-1,TRBV18,TRBD1,CASSPGQGNTEAFF,TGTGCCAGCTCACCCGGACAGGGGAACACTGAAGCTTTCTTT
-,TRBJ1-5,TRBV2,-,CASSEGGAQPQHF,TGTGCCAGCAGTGAAGGCGGGGCTCAGCCCCAGCATTTT